This record looks at one TCR beta chain sequence and its context. The data stem from a study of blood T cell repertoires in COVID-19. From germline, CDR1 is KGHSH and CDR2 LQKENI. The CDR3 contains 16 residues. Trimming removed 3 bases from V and 4 bases from J, with 13 bases in between. Enrollees, about 18 to 100 years old, lived in fewer than 25 US areas. TCRdb's copy holds only in-frame clones and misses some; the assay was immunoSEQ multiplex PCR. Found here are approximately 280,000 clones, 90% of them singletons; the top ten hold around 1.7%. J is TRBJ1-6 and V is TRBV18; D unclear. This clonotype originated in a woman aged 18-29 years with acute COVID-19. Specimen: PBMCs or T cells enriched from blood (not recorded which). CDR3 nucleotides: TGTGCCAGCTCACCTACCGGGTTGTTGTATAATTCACCCCTCCACTTT. As protein: CASSPTGLLYNSPLHF.